The 23 T cell receptor beta chains below all came from one sample that was sequenced in a study of blood T cells in healthy people across ages. A J-beta primer mix and a sample-barcoded 5' primer were used in a second PCR of roughly 6 to 11 cycles. TCRdb re-analysed the 5' RACE reads in MiXCR, keeping a single row per CDR3 protein. The sample contains 650,000 to 1,000,000 distinct CDR3 sequences, about 46% of which appear only once. The sequencing input was blood. These receptors originate from an elderly man in good health.

This clonotype was seen more than once but under ten times. The V call is TRBV20-1, the J call TRBJ2-1; TRBD2 agrees at 11 bases. Germline values: CDR1 DFQATT, CDR2 SNEGSKA (reference sequence). The CDR3 has 16 residues. The ends lost 2 bases at V and 4 bases at J; junction bases unmatched: 7. CDR3 region: CSARSILAGGYNEQFF. CDR3 coding DNA: TGCAGTGCTAGATCCATATTAGCGGGAGGGTACAATGAGCAGTTCTTC.

This clonotype occurred many times. The chain carries TRBV12-3 or TRBV12-4 and TRBJ2-5; 11 nucleotides align to TRBD1. Losses at the gene ends were 5 bases for V and 4 bases for J; bases not matched to a gene: 6. The CDR3 runs to 15 residues. The CDR3 sequence: CASSGDRGMGETQYF. CDR3 in DNA: TGTGCCAGCAGTGGGGACAGGGGGATGGGAGAGACCCAGTACTTC.

The chain combines TRBV18 with TRBJ1-1, with 10 bases lining up with TRBD1. The CDR3 length is 14 residues. The V gene end was trimmed by 3 bases and the J gene end by 4 bases; junction bases not matched to a gene: 2. The V gene's germline CDR1 is KGHSH and CDR2 LQKENI. The CDR3 is CASSPGQGTTEAFF. The CDR3 nucleotides are TGTGCCAGCTCACCGGGACAGGGGACCACTGAAGCTTTCTTT.

This clonotype has only a few counts. The chain joins TRBV4-2 to TRBJ2-7, with 7 bases fitting TRBD2. The length of the CDR3 is 16 residues. Trimming cost V 1 base and J 3 bases; bases outside gene matches: 9. Germline CDR1 is LGHNA and CDR2 is YNFKEQ. The CDR3 loop is CASSQAASGLFYEQYF. The CDR3 DNA reads TGTGCCAGCAGCCAAGCTGCTAGCGGTCTCTTCTACGAGCAGTACTTC.

To note about this clonotype: Sequence at one end of the junction differs from germline and may be a read error. J is TRBJ2-1 and V is TRBV20-1; D is perhaps TRBD1 or TRBD2 (5 bases each). The CDR3 spans 15 residues. Germline V CDR1 and CDR2: DFQATT, SNEGSKA (reference sequence). CDR3 residues: CSARDLGVSYNERYF. In DNA, the CDR3 is TGCAGTGCTAGAGATCTGGGGGTTTCCTACAATGAGCGGTACTTC.

On this clonotype itself: One junction end disagrees with the germline gene, perhaps due to a read error. This chain joins TRBV27 and TRBJ2-3; the match to TRBD1 covers 10 bases. The CDR3 covers 15 residues. The germline gives CDR1 MNHEY, CDR2 SMNVEV (reference sequence). The CDR3 DNA reads TGTGTCAGCAGCGGGGGACAGGGGTTCGGGGCTACGCAGTATTTT. Translated, it gives CVSSGGQGFGATQYF.

This clonotype showed up just a few times. This chain links TRBV7-2 with TRBJ2-7; 7 nucleotides line up with TRBD2. The trim removed 9 bases at V and 2 bases at J, leaving 7 bases unmatched. The CDR3 length is 13 residues. The germline V gene encodes CDR1 SGHTA and CDR2 FQGNSA. CDR3: CASGASGAYEQYF. The DNA of the CDR3 is TGTGCCAGTGGAGCTAGCGGTGCCTACGAGCAGTACTTC.

The gene calls are TRBV30 and TRBJ1-2; maybe TRBD1 (5 bases). Trimming removed 0 bases from V and 0 bases from J, with 8 bases in between. The CDR3 is 14 amino acids. Germline loops: CDR1 GTSNPN, CDR2 SVGIG (reference sequence). The CDR3 here is CAWSVGAANYGYTF. CDR3 nucleotides: TGTGCCTGGAGTGTAGGGGCCGCTAACTATGGCTACACCTTC. Filled out from reference TRBV30 and TRBJ1-2, the complete variable domain reads SQTIHQWPATLVQPVGSPLSLECTVEGTSNPNLYWYRQAAGRGLQLLFYSVGIGQISSEVPQNLSASRPQDRQFILSSKKLLLSDSGFYLCAWSVGAANYGYTFGSGTRLTVV.

This clonotype was observed a few times. CDR3 protein: CAITEGGDMGRYTF. The CDR3 nucleotides read TGTGCCATCACCGAGGGGGGTGATATGGGTCGCTACACCTTC. The rearrangement uses TRBV10-3 and TRBJ1-2; TRBD1 is a possible D gene (6 bases). CDR3 size: 14 residues. Germline values: CDR1 ENHRY, CDR2 SYGVKD. The V gene lost 7 bases and the J gene lost 9 bases, with 21 bases spanning the gap.

The V gene is TRBV7-9, the J gene TRBJ2-7; 7 bases match TRBD1. CDR3 length equals 15 residues. Germline V gene sequence: CDR1 SEHNR, CDR2 FQNEAQ (reference sequence). V gave up 5 bases and J gave up 3 bases; unmatched junction bases: 10. As DNA, the CDR3 is TGTGCCAGCAGCCAAGATGACAGGGTTGGCTACGAGCAGTACTTC. Translation: CASSQDDRVGYEQYF.

The chain combines TRBV18 with TRBJ1-1, with a weak D call TRBD1 (5 bases). Germline CDR1 reads KGHSH; CDR2 reads LQKENI. Between the trimmed V and J ends, which lost 6 bases and 5 bases, there was a span of 16 bases. This CDR3 comprises 14 residues. CDR3 in amino acids: CASSGSRESTEAFF. In nucleotides, the CDR3 is TGTGCCAGCTCGGGAAGCAGGGAATCTACTGAAGCTTTCTTT.

This clonotype appeared a single time. The chain employs TRBV20-1 and TRBJ2-1; a weak D match, TRBD2 (5 bases). V lost 3 bases to trimming and J lost 7 bases, with 19 bases between them. Germline loops: CDR1 DFQATT, CDR2 SNEGSKA (reference sequence). The CDR3 loop spans 15 amino acids. CDR3 coding DNA: TGCAGTGCTAGGATACCGGCATATACTAGGAATGAGCAGTTCTTC. Translating it yields CSARIPAYTRNEQFF.

Many counts were recorded for this clonotype. V gene TRBV29-1 combines with J gene TRBJ2-5; D may be TRBD2 (6 bases). The CDR3 sequence is 12 residues long. The V and J ends lost 6 bases and 5 bases respectively, with 13 bases between them. CDR1 is SQVTM, CDR2 ANQGSEA, per germline. The CDR3 is CSVTREMETQYF. The CDR3 DNA is TGCAGCGTCACACGGGAGATGGAGACCCAGTACTTC.

V gene TRBV12-3 or TRBV12-4 combines with J gene TRBJ1-5; 9 bases are a match to TRBD1. V lost 11 bases to trimming and J lost 3 bases; unmatched junction nucleotides: 17. The CDR3 totals 17 residues. Here the CDR3 reads CAGHRGGDREFNQPQHF. The CDR3 region has the DNA TGTGCCGGTCACAGAGGGGGGGACAGGGAATTCAATCAGCCCCAGCATTTT.

This clonotype was observed a few times. The chain uses TRBV5-8 and TRBJ2-7; D is ambiguous. V lost 4 bases and J 2 bases, leaving 16 bases between the germline ends. This CDR3 spans 15 amino acids. Germline V lookup: CDR1 SGHTS, CDR2 YDEGEE. The CDR3 loop is CASSPQPGKTYEQYF. The CDR3 DNA follows: TGTGCCAGCAGCCCTCAGCCAGGTAAAACCTACGAGCAGTACTTC.

This clonotype was counted at least ten times. V gene TRBV11-3 combines with J gene TRBJ2-1, with 8 positions matching TRBD2. The CDR3 totals 15 residues. The germline V gene encodes CDR1 SGHNT and CDR2 YENEEA. Trimming took 3 bases from V and 5 from J; bases not matched to a gene: 6. CDR3 amino acids: CASSFRTGGDNEQFF. CDR3 nucleotides: TGTGCCAGCAGCTTCCGGACGGGAGGGGACAATGAGCAGTTCTTC.

This clonotype was counted only a few times. The rearrangement joins TRBV7-2 to TRBJ2-2, with D maybe TRBD2 (5 bases). Trimming cost V 1 base and J 1 base, with 7 bases left between them. Germline CDR1 and CDR2: SGHTA and FQGNSA. This CDR3 comprises 15 residues. CDR3 bases: TGTGCCAGCAGCTTAGTTCGGGGGAACACCGGGGAGCTGTTTTTT. This gives the protein CASSLVRGNTGELFF.

The sample holds a few counts of this clonotype. This chain uses TRBV13 with TRBJ2-7, with 11 bases lining up with TRBD1. CDR3 length: 15 residues. With V trimmed by 8 bases and J by 4 bases, 10 bases remained unmatched. Germline CDR1 and CDR2: PRHDT and FYEKMQ (reference sequence). Written as DNA, the CDR3 is TGTGCCAGCGCCCGGACAGGGGGCGTATCGTACGAGCAGTACTTC. Translation: CASARTGGVSYEQYF.

CDR3 loop: CSATRDTFSYNSPLHF. CDR3 sequence (DNA): TGCAGTGCTACCCGGGACACCTTCTCCTATAATTCACCCCTCCACTTT. The V call is TRBV20-1, the J call TRBJ1-6, with TRBD1 as a possible D gene (6 bases). The CDR3 has 16 residues. V was cut by 4 bases and J by 0 bases, with 13 bases left in between. CDR1 and CDR2 from the germline V gene are DFQATT and SNEGSKA (reference sequence).

This chain uses TRBV24-1 with TRBJ2-3; D may be TRBD1 (5 bases). With 7 bases removed from V and 3 bases from J, the gap between germline ends came to 10 bases. Germline CDR1 and CDR2: KGHDR and SFDVKD. CDR3 length equals 13 residues. This chain's CDR3 is CATRTKGTDTQYF. CDR3 sequence (DNA): TGTGCCACCAGGACAAAGGGGACAGATACGCAGTATTTT.

V is TRBV19 and J is TRBJ2-1; tentative D call: TRBD1 (5 bases). The CDR3 spans 14 residues. Trimming left V 8 bases short and J 8 bases short, with 19 bases between. Germline V lookup: CDR1 LNHDA, CDR2 SQIVND (reference sequence). CDR3 coding DNA: TGTGCCAGTGTAGGGGTACCACGGGTGGATGAGCAGTTCTTC. Translation: CASVGVPRVDEQFF.

The genes are TRBV4-1 and TRBJ2-5, with 8 bases lining up with TRBD1. The J call may not be correct, given that the DNA end is closer to TRBJ2-7. The CDR3 runs to 16 residues. Per the germline V gene, CDR1 is MGHRA and CDR2 is YSYEKL. CDR3 DNA sequence: TGCGCCAGCAGCCAAGAAGCCGGCGACAGGGGCGACGAGCAGTACTTC. It encodes CASSQEAGDRGDEQYF.

There are many counts of this clonotype. The genes are TRBV7-9 and TRBJ1-1, with D perhaps TRBD1 (5 bases). Germline V CDR1 and CDR2: SEHNR, FQNEAQ (reference sequence). The length of the CDR3 is 15 residues. Trimming took 2 bases from V and 6 from J, leaving 16 bases between them. The CDR3 DNA follows: TGTGCCAGCAGCTTATTCTCGGGGACTGAGGCTGAAGCTTTCTTT. Its translation: CASSLFSGTEAEAFF.